One sample yielded the 3 T cell receptor beta chains listed below, sequenced in a study of blood T cell repertoires in COVID-19. Using immunoSEQ multiplex PCR, the repertoire was profiled, and TCRdb retains in-frame clones only, with some absent. This sample has tens of thousands of clones, with just over 85% found just once. The sequencing sample was made of peripheral blood. These receptors originate from a human donor in a cohort sampled during active COVID-19.

This rearrangement joins TRBV3-1 (or the pseudogene TRBV3-2) to TRBJ2-7, with 7 bases lining up with TRBD1. Germline V gives CDR1 LGHDT, CDR2 YNNKEL (reference sequence). After removal of 4 bases from V and 2 bases from J, the junction contained 8 bases not matched to a gene. The CDR3 is 15 residues long. CDR3 in amino acids: CASSRSGTAPYEQYF. The CDR3 bases are TGTGCCAGCAGCCGGTCCGGGACAGCCCCCTACGAGCAGTACTTC.

This sequence joins TRBV5-4 and TRBJ2-7, with TRBD1 matching 12 bases. The CDR3 length is 17 residues. Trimming cost V 6 bases and J 0 bases; bases outside gene matches: 10. Germline assignment: CDR1 SGHNT and CDR2 YYREEE (reference sequence). The DNA for the CDR3 is TGTGCCAGCAATATCCGGGACAGGGGGCCCCACTCCTACGAGCAGTACTTC. Its translation is CASNIRDRGPHSYEQYF.

The CDR3 nucleotides read TGTGCTAGCGGGAGGGCCCTGAACGAGCAGTACTTC. Protein product: CASGRALNEQYF. The chain is built from TRBV6-5 and TRBJ2-7; TRBD2 matches 11 bases. Germline loops: CDR1 MNHEY, CDR2 SVGAGI. The CDR3 extends over 12 amino acids.